This T cell receptor beta chain was documented in a study of T cell responses to AZD1222 COVID-19 vaccine (dated by TCRdb to 2020 to 2023). With respect to the entire study: Because spike-specific TCR depth and breadth did not differ between the two schedules, AZD1222 recipients who got a second dose at roughly 4 weeks were pooled with those who got a second dose at roughly 12 weeks. Trial participants were enrolled by age into subgroups of 18-55, 56-69 and 70-plus years, and around 150, 28 and 57 TCR-sequenced participants, respectively, were included in these subgroups. TCR sequencing covered some 240 trial participants: 200 to 210 given two doses of AZD1222 and 26 given two doses of MenACWY control vaccine. Here is what the overall study found, with its caveats: A significant rise in spike-specific TCR breadth and depth was observed after two AZD1222 doses relative to day 0 and relative to MenACWY recipients. The 56-69-year group was small, and its depth increase did not reach significance, likely because of low power. Vaccine-associated CD4 TCRs spanned the whole spike protein, with dominant responses in regions 160-218 and 743-854. Reportedly, almost half of the unique spike-specific TCRs recognized epitopes lying outside the regions that are mutated in the B.1.351 and B.1.1.7 variants. Participants were mostly white British and included more females than males, and it was suggested by the authors that clonal diversity may have been underestimated. Conclusions about previously exposed vaccinees are limited, since just 6 or 7 AZD1222 recipients were seropositive for SARS-CoV-2 at baseline. Because no samples from the day 14 peak response were available, repertoires could be characterized only after the peak T cell response.

As to this clone: Its antigen is still unknown. Per-base qualities were not stored, and no clone one base away is much larger.

Reading the label with the study, this specimen's time point is: baseline before first vaccination. Samples from vaccinated people were obtained from the UK trials COV001 and COV002, which included a single-blind randomized controlled phase 2/3 trial of AZD1222 (ChAdOx1 nCoV-19) in healthy adults. Trial participant PBMC samples were collected at day 0 and day 28 after the second dose for TCRbeta chain sequencing. The CDR3 regions of human TCRbeta chains were subjected to immunosequencing. In the paper's pipeline: TCRs in the repertoires were matched against a reference library of SARS-CoV-2-specific TCRs that had been generated with the MIRA antigen-specificity platform. Breadth was defined as the fraction of unique TCRs that were SARS-CoV-2-associated. Depth was defined as the fraction of total T cells that were SARS-CoV-2-associated. Using the MIRA data, each spike-specific TCR was assigned both to the spike region to which the TCR was reactive and to a CD4 or CD8 class. Log10-transformed breadth and depth values were compared by one-way ANOVA with Sidak's multiple comparisons tests. Imported from immuneACCESS, the table was reduced by TCRdb to in-frame sequences with V and J called. These copies leave out some clones; in studies compared against another copy, an unresolved V gene accounts for under half, and the cause of the remainder is not known. V and J calls and clone size are those listed in that table; D and trimming were worked out from the DNA. Here the sample has about 120,000 clones; more than 80% occur a single time. Jointly, the top ten make up around 3.1% of the sample.

Deletion took 3 bases off V and 7 bases off J, with a span of 3 bases between the germline ends. The CDR3 has 11 amino acids, counting the end cysteine and phenylalanine. Only the CDR3 portion is preserved as DNA: 33 bases, with reading frame beginning at the first base. The source is an adult in good health. The specimen was peripheral blood, collected on day 0 of AZD1222 vaccination. The sequence links TRBV12-3 or TRBV12-4 to TRBJ1-4; the D gene remains uncertain. The bases read TGTGCCAGCAGTTTTGGTGAAAAACTGTTTTTT. This gives the protein CASSFGEKLFF.